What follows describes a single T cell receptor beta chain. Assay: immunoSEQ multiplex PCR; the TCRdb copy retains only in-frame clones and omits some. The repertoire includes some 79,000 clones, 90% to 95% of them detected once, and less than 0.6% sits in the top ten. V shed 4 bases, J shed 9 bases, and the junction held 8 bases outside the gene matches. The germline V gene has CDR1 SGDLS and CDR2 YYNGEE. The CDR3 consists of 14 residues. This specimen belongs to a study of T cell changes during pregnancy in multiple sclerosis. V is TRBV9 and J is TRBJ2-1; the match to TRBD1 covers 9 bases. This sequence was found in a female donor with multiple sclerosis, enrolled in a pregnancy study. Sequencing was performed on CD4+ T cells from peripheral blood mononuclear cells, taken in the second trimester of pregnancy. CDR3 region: CASSRDRVFGEQFF. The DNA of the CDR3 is TGTGCCAGCAGCCGGGACAGGGTGTTTGGTGAGCAGTTCTTC.